This entry lists 29 T cell receptor beta chains sequenced from one sample in a study of T cells in Graves' hyperthyroidism and ophthalmopathy. The source material, RNA transcripts, was used to amplify TCR beta CDR3 regions. The primer set for the first-round RT-PCR of the TCR CDR3 was HTBI. Each CDR3 protein gets one entry after TCRdb re-called the multiplex PCR reads with MiXCR. The table shows roughly 500,000 distinct CDR3 sequences, with approximately 48% occurring only once. The sequenced sample was peripheral blood or thyroid tissue (not recorded which). The receptors here all came from an adult woman with Graves' disease, either hyperthyroidism or ophthalmopathy (not recorded which).

Remarks on this clonotype: A junction boundary mismatches the germline segment, possibly from a read error. CDR3 amino acids: CASSSQLAGVETQYF. Here the CDR3 DNA reads TGTGCCAGCAGTTCTCAGCTAGCGGGAGTGGAGACCCAGTACTTC. The chain carries TRBV10-3 and TRBJ2-5, with TRBD2 identical over 10 bases. The CDR3 covers 15 residues. Germline CDR1 is ENHRY and CDR2 is SYGVKD.

The gene calls are TRBV9 and TRBJ1-2; possible D gene TRBD1, 5 bases. CDR1 is SGDLS and CDR2 is YYNGEE in the germline V gene. The CDR3 covers 12 residues. Trimming left V 0 bases short and J 6 bases short, with 6 bases between. The DNA for the CDR3 is TGTGCCAGCAGCGTAGCGGGGGATGGCTACACCTTC. Translated: CASSVAGDGYTF.

This clonotype was counted ten times or more. This chain connects TRBV20-1 to TRBJ1-2, with D possibly being TRBD1 (5 bases). Germline V gene sequence: CDR1 DFQATT, CDR2 SNEGSKA (reference sequence). Trimming took 6 bases from V and 4 from J, leaving 12 bases between them. This CDR3 comprises 12 residues. CDR3 in amino acids: CSAQEGPYGYTF. For the CDR3, the DNA is TGCAGTGCCCAAGAGGGGCCCTATGGCTACACCTTC.

A single count supports this clonotype. A read error may be the cause here, since a much bigger clone is one base away. The rearrangement joins TRBV5-5 to TRBJ1-2; 8 positions match TRBD1. The CDR3 extends over 15 amino acids. From germline, CDR1 is SGHKS and CDR2 YYEKEE (reference sequence). The CDR3 nucleotides read TGTGCCGGCAGCTTAAACCCAGGGGGCGGCTATGGCTACACCTTC. Translated, it gives CAGSLNPGGGYGYTF.

V gene TRBV19 combines with J gene TRBJ1-1; D is unclear. V lost 6 bases to trimming and J lost 0 bases, with 5 bases between them. The CDR3 has 12 amino acids. Looked up from germline, CDR1 is LNHDA and CDR2 is SQIVND (reference sequence). Here the CDR3 DNA reads TGTGCCAGTAGAGGAGTGAACACTGAAGCTTTCTTT. Translating it yields CASRGVNTEAFF. The full variable domain, completed using reference TRBV19 and TRBJ1-1, is DGGITQSPKYLFRKEGQNVTLSCEQNLNHDAMYWYRQDPGQGLRLIYYSQIVNDFQKGDIAEGYSVSREKKESFPLTVTSAQKNPTAFYLCASRGVNTEAFFGQGTRLTVV.

This sequence joins TRBV9 and TRBJ2-7; a possible D gene is TRBD1 (7 bases). V lost 4 bases and J 0 bases, leaving 17 bases between the germline ends. Per germline, CDR1 SGDLS and CDR2 YYNGEE. The CDR3 spans 16 residues. The CDR3 is CASSRQGDFHSYEQYF. The DNA for the CDR3 is TGTGCCAGCAGCCGCCAGGGGGACTTCCACTCCTACGAGCAGTACTTC.

This clonotype was recorded a few times. The genes are TRBV25-1 and TRBJ1-6; D is perhaps TRBD1 (5 bases). Trimming cost V 8 bases and J 6 bases, with 14 bases left between them. CDR1 is MGHDK and CDR2 is SYGVNS in the germline V gene. The CDR3 is 14 amino acids. DNA for the CDR3: TGTGCCAGCCGCCCGACTAGGGGTAATTCACCCCTCCACTTT. It translates to CASRPTRGNSPLHF.

The V and J genes are TRBV6-1 and TRBJ1-5; D gene unclear. V lost 4 bases and J 1 base, leaving 8 bases between the germline ends. The CDR3 covers 14 residues. Per the germline V gene, CDR1 is MNHNS and CDR2 is SASEGT. The chain's CDR3 is CASSVGESNQPQHF. DNA of the CDR3: TGTGCCAGCAGTGTGGGCGAGAGCAATCAGCCCCAGCATTTT.

The rearrangement uses TRBV2 and TRBJ2-5, with 9 bases matching TRBD2. The germline CDR1 and CDR2 sequences are SNHLY and FYNNEI. The CDR3 loop spans 16 amino acids. The V segment lost 6 bases and the J segment 5 bases; nucleotides outside the gene matches: 13. DNA of the CDR3: TGTGCCAGCAGGCCAGCGGGAGGAGCGAGGTGGGAGACCCAGTACTTC. Translation: CASRPAGGARWETQYF.

This clonotype was seen once. V is TRBV2 and J is TRBJ2-7; D assignment may be TRBD1 or TRBD2 (5 bases each). This CDR3 has 15 residues. Germline V CDR1 and CDR2: SNHLY, FYNNEI. V lost 6 bases, J lost 0 bases, and 15 bases lay in between. The CDR3 nucleotides are TGTGCCAGCAGCCTCTTAGGGGACCTCTCCTACGAGCAGTACTTC. Translating gives CASSLLGDLSYEQYF. Full variable domain (missing parts from reference TRBV2 and TRBJ2-7): EPEVTQTPSHQVTQMGQEVILRCVPISNHLYFYWYRQILGQKVEFLVSFYNNEISEKSEIFDDQFSVERPDGSNFTLKIRSTKLEDSAMYFCASSLLGDLSYEQYFGPGTRLTVT.

The V gene is TRBV6-1, the J gene TRBJ2-5; the D gene is possibly TRBD1 (5 bases). Trimming removed 2 bases at V and 0 bases at J, with 10 bases between. The CDR3 loop spans 15 amino acids. Germline CDR1 is MNHNS and CDR2 is SASEGT. The CDR3 coding sequence is TGTGCCAGCAGTGAATCAAGGGGATACCAAGAGACCCAGTACTTC. Translated: CASSESRGYQETQYF.

V usage is TRBV19 and J usage is TRBJ1-3; 10 bases are a match to TRBD1. The germline V gene has CDR1 LNHDA and CDR2 SQIVND (reference sequence). CDR3 size: 18 residues. Trimming cost V 8 bases and J 2 bases; bases outside gene matches: 15. This CDR3 reads CASLEGRTGGLTGNTIYF. Here the CDR3 DNA reads TGTGCCAGTCTCGAGGGCCGGACAGGGGGTTTAACTGGAAACACCATATATTTT. The full variable domain, with the rest looked up from reference TRBV19 and TRBJ1-3, is DGGITQSPKYLFRKEGQNVTLSCEQNLNHDAMYWYRQDPGQGLRLIYYSQIVNDFQKGDIAEGYSVSREKKESFPLTVTSAQKNPTAFYLCASLEGRTGGLTGNTIYFGEGSWLTVV.

The chain employs TRBV29-1 and TRBJ2-7, with TRBD1 identical over 8 bases. The CDR3 extends over 12 amino acids. Trimming cost V 8 bases and J 3 bases; bases outside gene matches: 6. The germline CDR1 and CDR2 sequences are SQVTM and ANQGSEA. For the CDR3, the DNA is TGCAGCCCCTGGGACAGGAACTACGAGCAGTACTTC. Translation gives CSPWDRNYEQYF.

The chain is built from TRBV10-3 and TRBJ2-7, with TRBD2 matching over 10 bases. The length of the CDR3 is 17 residues. Trimming took 3 bases from V and 3 from J; bases not matched to a gene: 11. The germline V gene has CDR1 ENHRY and CDR2 SYGVKD. The CDR3 spells CAISDGRPGLAFYEQYF. CDR3 bases: TGTGCCATCAGTGATGGGCGGCCGGGACTAGCGTTCTACGAGCAGTACTTC.

This clonotype came up a few times. V is TRBV29-1 and J is TRBJ1-2, with D perhaps matching TRBD1 (5 bases). The CDR3 runs 13 residues. V shed 4 bases and J shed 4 bases, with 13 bases lying between them. Per germline, CDR1 SQVTM and CDR2 ANQGSEA. CDR3 loop: CSVGGRAGYGYTF. The DNA for the CDR3 is TGCAGCGTTGGGGGCAGGGCCGGCTATGGCTACACCTTC.

This clonotype was detected a few times. CDR3 residues: CATADGISNQPQHF. The CDR3 DNA reads TGTGCCACCGCCGACGGAATTAGCAATCAGCCCCAGCATTTT. The rearrangement links TRBV24-1 to TRBJ1-5; the D is unclear. Trimming removed 9 bases from V and 0 bases from J, with 11 bases in between. The CDR3 is 14 residues long. From germline, CDR1 is KGHDR and CDR2 SFDVKD.

The chain is built from TRBV29-1 and TRBJ2-7, with 9 bases identical to TRBD2. The CDR3 consists of 15 residues. V trimming: 5 bases; J trimming: 3 bases; junction bases outside the gene matches: 11. Germline V lookup: CDR1 SQVTM, CDR2 ANQGSEA. CDR3 region: CSVLAGVAGVYEQYF. For the CDR3, the DNA is TGCAGCGTTCTGGCAGGGGTAGCGGGAGTCTACGAGCAGTACTTC.

This clonotype was counted many times. The chain couples TRBV20-1 to TRBJ1-1; 8 bases align to TRBD1. CDR1 is DFQATT and CDR2 is SNEGSKA in the germline V gene (reference sequence). This CDR3 contains 13 residues. With V trimmed by 1 base and J by 6 bases, 4 bases remained unmatched. The CDR3 reads CSARGQGLAEAFF. For the CDR3, the DNA is TGCAGTGCTAGAGGACAGGGGTTGGCTGAAGCTTTCTTT.

Remarks on this clonotype: This may stem from a read error, because a much larger clone lies one nucleotide away. CDR3 residues: CASSIVMNTEAFF. The CDR3 bases are TGTGCCAGTAGTATAGTGATGAACACTGAAGCTTTCTTT. The rearrangement uses TRBV19 and TRBJ1-1; D is uncertain. V lost 1 base and J lost 0, with 3 bases in between. Germline V gene lookup returns CDR1 LNHDA and CDR2 SQIVND (reference sequence). The CDR3 loop spans 13 amino acids.

The chain has TRBV20-1 and TRBJ2-7; the D gene is possibly TRBD1 (6 bases). The CDR3 has 14 residues. Trimming stripped 3 bases from V and 2 bases from J, with 14 bases between. CDR1 is DFQATT, CDR2 SNEGSKA, per germline (reference sequence). In DNA form, the CDR3 reads TGCAGTGCTAGTGACCCGCGGACAGCCTACGAGCAGTACTTC. Translating gives CSASDPRTAYEQYF.

A word on this clonotype: This clone may be a read error of a much larger clone one base away. The CDR3 spells CAGSRGYNYEQYF. CDR3 coding DNA: TGTGCCGGCAGCAGGGGGTATAACTACGAGCAGTACTTC. The rearrangement uses TRBV11-2 and TRBJ2-7, with TRBD1 matching 7 bases. Germline assignment: CDR1 SGHAT and CDR2 FQNNGV. The CDR3 loop spans 13 amino acids.

This chain joins TRBV20-1 and TRBJ1-2, with a possible D match to TRBD1 (6 bases). Germline V gives CDR1 DFQATT, CDR2 SNEGSKA (reference sequence). The V end lost 3 bases, the J end lost 6 bases, and 11 bases lay between the germline ends. The CDR3 is 12 amino acids. The DNA for the CDR3 is TGCAGTGCTAGTTGGGGGGGCAATGGCTACACCTTC. It encodes CSASWGGNGYTF.

This chain uses TRBV2 with TRBJ1-2; possible D gene TRBD1, 6 bases. The germline V gene encodes CDR1 SNHLY and CDR2 FYNNEI. V was pared by 8 bases and J by 8 bases, with 27 bases between. The CDR3 is 16 residues long. The CDR3 DNA is TGTGCCAGCGACAACCCTGGACAGCCGACGCTCTACGGCTACACCTTC. Protein product: CASDNPGQPTLYGYTF.

The J gene is TRBJ2-7, the V gene TRBV7-7; D not resolved. Between the trimmed V and J ends, which lost 0 bases and 2 bases, there was a span of 11 bases. This CDR3 has 15 amino acids. Germline V gene lookup returns CDR1 SSHAT and CDR2 FNYEAQ (reference sequence). The CDR3 DNA reads as TGTGCCAGCAGCTTAGCTTTGGGCGAAGCCTACGAGCAGTACTTC. Translation gives CASSLALGEAYEQYF.

There are many counts of this clonotype. V usage is TRBV11-2 and J usage is TRBJ1-4, with D unresolved. In germline, CDR1 is SGHAT, CDR2 FQNNGV. V lost 1 base and J 8 bases, leaving 11 bases between the germline ends. The CDR3 runs to 14 residues. The CDR3 is CASSLGGMGEKLFF. DNA for the CDR3: TGTGCCAGCAGCTTAGGAGGGATGGGGGAAAAACTGTTTTTT.

Of note for this clonotype: A much larger clone differs by one base, so this may be a read error. The chain is built from TRBV20-1 and TRBJ1-5, with a possible D match to TRBD1 (6 bases). CDR1 and CDR2 (germline): DFQATT, SNEGSKA (reference sequence). The CDR3 contains 14 residues. This CDR3 is CSARVQGSNQSQHF. The DNA for the CDR3 is TGCAGTGCTAGAGTACAGGGAAGCAATCAGTCCCAGCATTTT.

This clonotype was counted a single time. A read error may produce the germline difference seen at one junction end. This chain connects TRBV7-2 to TRBJ1-6, with TRBD1 matching over 7 bases. Germline values: CDR1 SGHTA, CDR2 FQGNSA. The CDR3 is 14 residues long. This CDR3 reads CANSLGTENSPLHF. As DNA, the CDR3 is TGTGCCAACAGCTTAGGGACAGAGAATTCACCCCTCCACTTT. The complete variable domain, with remaining parts taken from reference TRBV7-2 and TRBJ1-6, reads GAGVSQSPSNKVTEKGKDVELRCDPISGHTALYWYRQSLGQGLEFLIYFQGNSAPDKSGLPSDRFSAERTGGSVSTLTIQRTQQEDSAVYLCANSLGTENSPLHFGNGTRLTVT.

This clonotype was counted ten times or more. The V gene is TRBV12-3 or TRBV12-4, the J gene TRBJ1-1; D unresolved. There are 12 residues in the CDR3. V was clipped by 5 bases and J by 6 bases, with 10 bases between them. The CDR3 DNA reads as TGTGCCAGCAGTCTGTATTGGGCTGAAGCTTTCTTT. Translating it yields CASSLYWAEAFF.

The chain is built from TRBV7-2 and TRBJ2-7; D remains ambiguous. Deletions cut 5 bases from V and 6 bases from J, with 11 bases between. This CDR3 comprises 12 residues. Germline values: CDR1 SGHTA, CDR2 FQGNSA. The CDR3 coding sequence is TGTGCCAGCAGCGCTAGTTACGGCGAGCAGTACTTC. This sequence encodes CASSASYGEQYF.